The 29 T cell receptor beta chains listed next were all sequenced from one sample in a study of response to subunit inactivated influenza vaccine. TCRdb re-analysed the RT-PCR reads in MiXCR, keeping a single row per CDR3 protein. This sample has hundreds of thousands of distinct CDR3 sequences; about 15% occur once, and the top ten carry 6% to 7%. The material was PBMCs from blood, obtained less than 15 days before vaccination. The receptor source for this set is a man in his fifties or sixties who received an inactivated influenza vaccine.

This clonotype was detected only a few times. The gene calls are TRBV7-8 and TRBJ2-7, with D uncertain. Germline assignment: CDR1 SGHVS and CDR2 FQNEAQ. The CDR3 consists of 14 residues. The germline V and J ends were trimmed by 0 bases and 5 bases, with 11 bases remaining between them. In DNA, the CDR3 is TGTGCCAGCAGCTTAGCGCTGATTGGGCACGAGCAGTACTTC. It is translated as CASSLALIGHEQYF.

This clonotype came up a few times. The gene calls are TRBV5-1 and TRBJ2-3, with D unclear. CDR1 and CDR2 from the germline V gene are SGHRS and YFSETQ. The V end was cut by 4 bases, the J end by 3 bases, with 9 bases between. CDR3 length equals 13 residues. CDR3 DNA: TGCGCCAGCAGCGGTCCCGGGACAGATACGCAGTATTTT. Its translation: CASSGPGTDTQYF.

The chain links TRBV27 to TRBJ2-7, with D possibly matching TRBD1 (6 bases). V shed 5 bases and J shed 2 bases, with 16 bases lying between them. Germline assignment: CDR1 MNHEY and CDR2 SMNVEV (reference sequence). CDR3 length: 15 amino acids. The CDR3 sequence: CASSIGQGPPYEQYF. The CDR3 bases are TGTGCCAGCAGTATCGGCCAGGGGCCACCCTACGAGCAGTACTTC.

This clonotype was observed a few times. V usage is TRBV15 and J usage is TRBJ1-1; D not resolved. This CDR3 has 11 amino acids. V gave up 5 bases and J gave up 9 bases, with 10 bases separating them. CDR1 is LNHNV, CDR2 YYDKDF, per germline (reference sequence). CDR3 loop: CATSGRNKAFF. In DNA, the CDR3 is TGTGCCACCAGCGGACGAAACAAAGCTTTCTTT.

This clonotype was observed a handful of times. This chain uses TRBV12-3 or TRBV12-4 with TRBJ2-1; D might be TRBD2 (6 bases). Trimming removed 2 bases from V and 7 bases from J, with 15 bases in between. The CDR3 is made up of 15 amino acids. CDR3 amino acids: CASSLSPGTSNEQFF. CDR3 in DNA: TGTGCCAGCAGTTTATCCCCTGGGACTTCAAATGAGCAGTTCTTC.

In its sample, this clonotype was seen a few times. The chain has TRBV4-3 and TRBJ2-2; 9 nucleotides agree with TRBD2. The J segment lost 4 bases and the V segment lost 0 bases, leaving 9 bases of the junction unmatched. The CDR3 is 18 residues long. Per germline, CDR1 LGHNA and CDR2 YSLEER. The CDR3 reads CASSQDRRASGVTGELFF. The CDR3 DNA reads TGCGCCAGCAGCCAAGATCGGAGGGCTAGCGGGGTCACCGGGGAGCTGTTTTTT.

The table lists this clonotype with a few counts. The chain links TRBV6-2 or TRBV6-3 to TRBJ2-1; 9 bases line up with TRBD1. The CDR3 has 15 amino acids. The junction had 11 bases not matched to a gene; V was cut back by 7 bases and J by 7 bases. Germline loops: CDR1 MNHEY, CDR2 SVGEGT. CDR3 in DNA: TGTGCCAGCACCGAACGGGGACAGGGAAGGAATGAGCAGTTCTTC. Amino acid sequence: CASTERGQGRNEQFF.

The chain uses TRBV7-2 and TRBJ2-3; 15 bases map to TRBD2. Trimming cost V 5 bases and J 8 bases; bases outside gene matches: 8. Germline CDR1 SGHTA, CDR2 FQGNSA. The CDR3 extends over 16 amino acids. CDR3 residues: CASSAGTSGGMGTQYF. In nucleotides, the CDR3 is TGTGCCAGCAGCGCTGGGACTAGCGGGGGGATGGGTACGCAGTATTTT.

The chain uses TRBV20-1 and TRBJ2-3; no clear D gene. The V and J ends lost 5 bases and 3 bases respectively, with 12 bases between them. Germline V CDR1 and CDR2: DFQATT, SNEGSKA (reference sequence). The CDR3 length is 13 residues. CDR3 loop: CSAPDWRTDTQYF. The CDR3 DNA follows: TGCAGTGCTCCAGACTGGCGAACAGATACGCAGTATTTT.

This clonotype was observed a few times. This rearrangement joins TRBV10-3 to TRBJ2-5; tentatively, D is TRBD1 (5 bases). The CDR3 runs to 14 residues. Trimming removed 2 bases from V and 1 base from J, with 8 bases in between. The V gene's germline CDR1 is ENHRY and CDR2 SYGVKD. CDR3 sequence reads: CAISEPDIQETQYF. CDR3 sequence (DNA): TGTGCCATCAGTGAGCCGGACATCCAAGAGACCCAGTACTTC.

V gene TRBV20-1 combines with J gene TRBJ1-1; maybe TRBD1 (6 bases). V was shortened by 4 bases and J by 5 bases, with 17 bases between the two germline ends. The CDR3 runs to 14 residues. From germline, CDR1 is DFQATT and CDR2 SNEGSKA (reference sequence). CDR3 residues: CSATRGGASTEAFF. The DNA for the CDR3 is TGCAGTGCTACAAGGGGGGGGGCGAGTACTGAAGCTTTCTTT.

Comments on this clonotype: The junction and the germline gene differ at one end; a read error may be behind it. The V call is TRBV28, the J call TRBJ2-7, with D unresolved. Germline values: CDR1 MDHEN, CDR2 SYDVKM. The CDR3 length is 11 residues. Here the CDR3 DNA reads TGTGCCAGCAGTTCCTCCTACAAGCAGTACTTC. Translation gives CASSSSYKQYF.

CDR3 DNA sequence: TGTGCCAGCAGGCCCTTGGACGGCTCTGGAAACACCATATATTTT. It encodes CASRPLDGSGNTIYF. V is TRBV6-1 and J is TRBJ1-3; D not certain. Germline V lookup: CDR1 MNHNS, CDR2 SASEGT. Trimming took off 6 bases at V and 0 bases at J, with 12 bases between the two ends. There are 15 residues in the CDR3.

This clonotype has more than one count but fewer than ten. The chain is built from TRBV5-1 and TRBJ2-7, with D possibly TRBD2 on 7 matching bases. The germline V gene has CDR1 SGHRS and CDR2 YFSETQ. Trimming took 4 bases from V and 5 from J, leaving 16 bases between them. CDR3 length: 14 amino acids. CDR3 in DNA: TGCGCCAGCAGCGCTTTAGGGGGGGACCACGAGCAGTACTTC. Protein sequence: CASSALGGDHEQYF.

This clonotype was observed at least ten times. The J gene is TRBJ2-2, the V gene TRBV15; the match to TRBD1 covers 8 bases. The length of the CDR3 is 17 residues. The V gene's germline CDR1 is LNHNV and CDR2 YYDKDF (reference sequence). The junction had 4 bases not matched to a gene; V was cut back by 0 bases and J by 1 base. CDR3 DNA: TGTGCCACCAGCAGAGAAGGACAGGGCTTGAACACCGGGGAGCTGTTTTTT. It translates to CATSREGQGLNTGELFF.

In this sample, this clonotype turned up a few times. The chain employs TRBV6-2 or TRBV6-3 and TRBJ2-7; 9 bases map to TRBD2. V gave up 6 bases and J gave up 2 bases; unmatched junction bases: 8. The CDR3 runs 15 residues. Germline V lookup: CDR1 MNHEY, CDR2 SVGEGT. CDR3 amino acids: CASRGASGTPYEQYF. The CDR3 nucleotides read TGTGCCAGCAGGGGGGCTAGCGGGACCCCCTACGAGCAGTACTTC.

Only a few counts were recorded for this clonotype. The chain joins TRBV5-1 to TRBJ2-5, with 7 bases that match TRBD1. CDR3 length: 14 amino acids. The germline V gene encodes CDR1 SGHRS and CDR2 YFSETQ. The ends lost 2 bases at V and 2 bases at J; junction bases unmatched: 3. CDR3 residues: CASSFRDSQETQYF. The DNA for the CDR3 is TGCGCCAGCAGCTTCCGGGACAGTCAAGAGACCCAGTACTTC.

The chain links TRBV7-2 to TRBJ1-1, with D tentatively TRBD1 (5 bases). Trimming left V 2 bases short and J 4 bases short, with 17 bases between. The germline CDR1 and CDR2 sequences are SGHTA and FQGNSA. This CDR3 spans 16 amino acids. CDR3 amino acids: CASSLFQGTVGTEAFF. The DNA for the CDR3 is TGTGCCAGCAGCTTATTTCAGGGAACGGTTGGCACTGAAGCTTTCTTT.

The chain employs TRBV7-9 and TRBJ2-2; unclear D gene. Germline V CDR1 and CDR2: SEHNR, FQNEAQ (reference sequence). V was trimmed by 5 bases and J by 4 bases, leaving 11 bases between them. There are 14 residues in the CDR3. DNA of the CDR3: TGTGCCAGCAGCAATCCGGGCTCCACCGGGGAGCTGTTTTTT. Translating it yields CASSNPGSTGELFF.

This chain uses TRBV2 with TRBJ2-2; TRBD1 agrees at 11 bases. V was pared by 6 bases and J by 6 bases, with 6 bases of the junction left unmatched. The CDR3 loop spans 15 amino acids. CDR1 is SNHLY, CDR2 FYNNEI, per germline. CDR3: CASRWDRGSSGELFF. In DNA, the CDR3 is TGTGCCAGCAGGTGGGACAGGGGGTCCTCCGGGGAGCTGTTTTTT. The full variable domain, rest sourced from reference TRBV2 and TRBJ2-2, is EPEVTQTPSHQVTQMGQEVILRCVPISNHLYFYWYRQILGQKVEFLVSFYNNEISEKSEIFDDQFSVERPDGSNFTLKIRSTKLEDSAMYFCASRWDRGSSGELFFGEGSRLTVL.

This clonotype was seen at least ten times. Germline and junction disagree at one end, which may indicate a read error. The genes are TRBV9 and TRBJ2-7, with 10 bases identical to TRBD1. The length of the CDR3 is 14 residues. From germline, CDR1 is SGDLS and CDR2 YYNGEE. The chain's CDR3 is CASSVGQGGYEQYF. CDR3 in DNA: TGTGCCAGCAGTGTAGGACAGGGGGGCTACGAGCAGTACTTC. Supplemented by reference TRBV9 and TRBJ2-7, the full variable domain reads DSGVTQTPKHLITATGQRVTLRCSPRSGDLSVYWYQQSLDQGLQFLIQYYNGEERAKGNILERFSAQQFPDLHSELNLSSLELGDSALYFCASSVGQGGYEQYFGPGTRLTVT.

The rearrangement joins TRBV19 to TRBJ2-7, with TRBD2 as a possible D gene (6 bases). CDR1 and CDR2 from the germline V gene are LNHDA and SQIVND (reference sequence). This CDR3 is 17 amino acids long. With 4 bases removed from V and 0 bases from J, the gap between germline ends came to 19 bases. CDR3 amino acids: CASSNIWGSGNSYEQYF. The CDR3, as DNA: TGTGCCAGTAGTAATATCTGGGGTAGCGGAAACTCCTACGAGCAGTACTTC.

The table lists this clonotype with many counts. V is TRBV10-3 and J is TRBJ2-7, with TRBD2 matching 14 bases. J gave up 6 bases and V 9 bases, and 1 base lay outside the gene matches. This CDR3 region has 12 residues. Per germline, CDR1 ENHRY and CDR2 SYGVKD. The DNA of the CDR3 is TGTGCCATTGGGACTAGCGGGAGCGAGCAGTACTTC. Amino acid sequence: CAIGTSGSEQYF.

This clonotype was observed a handful of times. The chain has TRBV5-1 and TRBJ1-1; tentative D call: TRBD1 (6 bases). CDR1 is SGHRS and CDR2 is YFSETQ in the germline V gene. The V end was cut by 6 bases, the J end by 0 bases, with 21 bases between. This CDR3 region has 17 residues. DNA for the CDR3: TGCGCCAGCACACCCGGGGGGCTAGACAGTCTGAACACTGAAGCTTTCTTT. This codes for CASTPGGLDSLNTEAFF.

This clonotype was seen a handful of times. V is TRBV20-1 and J is TRBJ2-7, with D possibly being TRBD1 (6 bases). V was shortened by 5 bases and J by 2 bases, with 16 bases between the two germline ends. Germline CDR1 and CDR2: DFQATT and SNEGSKA (reference sequence). The CDR3 sequence is 14 residues long. CDR3 sequence: CSASGTLTTYEQYF. Written as DNA, the CDR3 is TGCAGTGCTTCAGGGACACTCACTACCTACGAGCAGTACTTC.

There are many counts of this clonotype. The chain links TRBV5-1 to TRBJ1-2; D call uncertain. Germline values: CDR1 SGHRS, CDR2 YFSETQ. V was pared by 1 base and J by 3 bases, with 10 bases between. The CDR3 is made up of 14 amino acids. For the CDR3, the DNA is TGCGCCAGCAGCTTGATGCAGCGATACTATGGCTACACCTTC. Amino acids: CASSLMQRYYGYTF. Supplemented by reference TRBV5-1 and TRBJ1-2, the full variable domain reads KAGVTQTPRYLIKTRGQQVTLSCSPISGHRSVSWYQQTPGQGLQFLFEYFSETQRNKGNFPGRFSGRQFSNSRSEMNVSTLELGDSALYLCASSLMQRYYGYTFGSGTRLTVV.

The rearrangement links TRBV3-1 to TRBJ1-5, with no clear D. Germline CDR1 and CDR2: LGHDT and YNNKEL (reference sequence). CDR3 length: 16 residues. V lost 4 bases and J lost 0, with 13 bases in between. The CDR3 spells CASSRGQPNSNQPQHF. The CDR3 DNA reads TGTGCCAGCAGCCGCGGGCAACCTAATAGCAATCAGCCCCAGCATTTT.

The chain joins TRBV20-1 to TRBJ2-3; 14 nucleotides align to TRBD2. The trim removed 4 bases at V and 2 bases at J, leaving 14 bases unmatched. The germline gives CDR1 DFQATT, CDR2 SNEGSKA (reference sequence). The CDR3 covers 19 residues. The CDR3 bases are TGCAGTGCTATGGTAGGACTAGCGGGGGGCATCCGAGTCACAGATACGCAGTATTTT. It is translated as CSAMVGLAGGIRVTDTQYF.

This clonotype was recorded at least ten times. The chain recombines TRBV4-2 with TRBJ1-1; D is perhaps TRBD1 (5 bases). Germline V gene lookup returns CDR1 LGHNA and CDR2 YNFKEQ. Trimming pared 2 bases from V and 4 bases from J, leaving 14 bases between. The CDR3 totals 15 residues. The CDR3 spells CASSQSNQGSTEAFF. The CDR3 coding sequence is TGTGCCAGCAGCCAATCTAATCAGGGAAGCACTGAAGCTTTCTTT.